This record looks at one TCR beta chain sequence and its context. The data derive from a study of blood T cell repertoires in COVID-19. The V and J ends lost 5 bases and 4 bases respectively, with 11 bases between them. This CDR3 region has 13 residues. In germline, CDR1 is SGHAT, CDR2 FQNNGV. The table came from immunoSEQ multiplex PCR; TCRdb's copy has only in-frame clones and leaves some out. Of some 100,000 clones in the sample, approximately 81% are singletons; the top ten hold about 1.7%. What was sequenced was peripheral blood. The TCR comes from a woman aged 70-85 years with active or convalescent COVID-19. The J gene is TRBJ1-2, the V gene TRBV11-2; D not resolved. The CDR3 bases are TGTGCCAGCAGCCCACCGAGCCTCTATGGCTACACCTTC. Translating it yields CASSPPSLYGYTF. The whole variable domain, filled in from reference TRBV11-2 and TRBJ1-2, reads EAGVAQSPRYKIIEKRQSVAFWCNPISGHATLYWYQQILGQGPKLLIQFQNNGVVDDSQLPKDRFSAERLKGVDSTLKIQPAKLEDSAVYLCASSPPSLYGYTFGSGTRLTVV.